This T cell receptor (beta chain) was sequenced in a study of CD8+CD57+ T cells in acquired aplastic anemia (dated by TCRdb to the late 2010s). Describing the broader study: DNA extracted from sorted CD4+ and CD8+ cells had a mean of roughly 3.4 ug, with a range of 0.2 to 27.4 ug. Mean read counts for healthy donor samples were approximately 10 million for CD4+ cells and around 11 million for CD8+ cells.

Beyond this particular receptor, the publication reports: Around 28 CD8+ CDR3 sequences were found to be shared between patients and controls, but these sequences appeared to be highly expressed in patients and within the immunodominant clones of the patients. CD8+ Simpson's diversity did not differ significantly between patients and healthy controls (P=0.060).

Genomic DNA served as template for TCR beta VDJ combination and CDR3 sequence profiling. TCR repertoire sequencing was run on an Illumina HiSeq 2000. From the authors' description of their analysis: TRBV/TRBJ rearrangement plots, CDR3 size and DJ length profiles, and Simpson's diversity index were used to evaluate the repertoires. Whichever DNA sequence was most abundant in the deep sequencing data was defined as the immunodominant clone. CDR3 amino acid sequences were screened for sharing across subjects and were compared with published repertoires and the VDJdb database. TCRdb applied fastp at Q25 and MiXCR to the public reads, then kept only in-frame beta chains. Each entry is one CDR3 protein sequence, shown with its most common DNA and genes. Here the V and J calls rest on TCRdb's processing, not on the authors' analysis. This sample gives around 64,000 distinct CDR3 sequences in total; about 50% of them show up just once. The leading ten clones occupy roughly 2.5% of the sample.

This clonotype was recorded many times. What antigen it recognizes has not been identified. Base qualities are not provided; no much larger clone lies one nucleotide away. In this study, sorted CD4+ and CD8+ T cells from the blood of healthy subjects and of severe aplastic anemia patients had their TCR repertoires deep-sequenced. Ficoll-Paque density gradient centrifugation was used to isolate peripheral blood mononuclear cells. Before DNA extraction, CD4+ and CD8+ T cells were sorted by FACS or by magnetic beads. Sequencing was performed on sorted CD4+, CD8+, or CD8+CD57+ T cells (not recorded which) from PBMCs. This clonotype was sampled from a human donor in good health, serving as a control.

The CDR3 region reads CASSQVYNEQFF. The DNA is TGTGCCAGCAGCCAAGTCTACAATGAGCAGTTCTTC. The rearranged chain carries TRBV4-2 and TRBJ2-1, with the D gene not clear enough to name. CDR1 and CDR2 are read off the germline V gene as LGHNA and YNFKEQ. V sheds 1 base and J sheds 3 bases, leaving 1 base between their ends. The CDR3 covers 12 residues, taking in both the cysteine and the phenylalanine. Kept here is only the CDR3 DNA, which spans 36 bases and is read in frame from base 1.